This T cell receptor beta chain was identified in a study of PD-L1 blockade in urothelial cancer. TCRdb keeps only in-frame clones here, not all; method: immunoSEQ multiplex PCR. The sample records some 38,000 clones, about 85% being singletons. V trimming: 5 bases; J trimming: 3 bases; junction bases outside the gene matches: 3. From germline, CDR1 is MNHEY and CDR2 SMNVEV (reference sequence). This CDR3 comprises 13 residues. Noted time point: pretreatment peripheral blood. Per patient, between 1 and 8 samples were collected at pretreatment and on-treatment time points. The rearrangement uses TRBV27 and TRBJ1-2; 7 bases line up with TRBD1. The sequences come from PBMCs, collected around atezolizumab (anti-PD-L1) treatment. The receptor comes from a man at least 80 years old with urothelial cancer. In nucleotides, the CDR3 is TGTGCCAGCAGTCCTCAGGGGGACTATGGCTACACCTTC. This encodes CASSPQGDYGYTF.